This T cell receptor (beta chain) was sequenced during a study of T cells in Graves' hyperthyroidism and ophthalmopathy. Study results and caveats: Stable hyperthyroidism and ophthalmopathy were separated using 13 V-J signatures. Blood also held most thyroid clonotypes expanded beyond 0.001.

The investigators amplified TCR beta CDR3 regions from RNA transcripts. A set of HTBI primers served as the primers for a first-round RT-PCR of the TCR CDR3. TCRdb fed the multiplex PCR reads into MiXCR, producing one record per CDR3 protein. There are over 700,000 distinct CDR3 sequences in the sample; 15% to 20% occur only once, and over 15% lies in the top ten. In regard to this clonotype: The antigen is undetermined.

CDR1 and CDR2 (germline): LNHNV, YYDKDF (reference sequence). The ends were cut back, 3 bases at V and 2 bases at J, with 14 bases in the middle. The CDR3 has 16 amino acids. V gene TRBV15 combines with J gene TRBJ1-5; D is unresolved. The receptor's source is a woman aged 45-65 years with Graves' hyperthyroidism that later progressed to Graves' ophthalmopathy. The source material was blood. In DNA, the CDR3 is TGTGCCACCAGCAGCAAACTACAGAGGGGCAATCAGCCCCAGCATTTT. Translation gives CATSSKLQRGNQPQHF.